The entry that follows covers one TCR beta chain sequence. The sample originates from a study of blood T cell repertoires in COVID-19. Germline loops: CDR1 SGDLS, CDR2 YYNGEE. The CDR3 sequence is 15 residues long. V lost 0 bases and J lost 0, with 7 bases in between. Per the study methods: Quantification of nucleated cells was approximated via reference gene primer amplification. Libraries were prepared by immunoSEQ multiplex PCR; TCRdb keeps only in-frame clonotypes and omits some of them. From that table come the V and J calls and clone size; the DNA was used to work out D and trimming. The table lists roughly 190,000 clones, more than 75% of them singletons, with 3.5% to 4.5% in the top ten.

The clonotype originates from a human donor in a cohort sampled during active COVID-19. The material sequenced was peripheral blood. The chain combines TRBV9 with TRBJ2-1; D may be TRBD1 (6 bases). CDR3 sequence (DNA): TGTGCCAGCAGCGTAGAGGGGGACTCCTACAATGAGCAGTTCTTC. It specifies CASSVEGDSYNEQFF.